The rows below give T cell receptor beta chains drawn from one sample of a study of shared clonotypes between healthy human individuals. Generated by immunoSEQ multiplex PCR, the TCRdb table keeps only in-frame clones and is missing some. The sample shows roughly 2.5 million clones, more than 90% of them seen only once. The sample taken for sequencing was naive CD4+ T cells sorted from blood. The origin of the receptors is a man younger than 30 in good health. Both conserved end residues are part of each CDR3. Fields, in order: D gene, clone size, V gene, J gene, CDR3 protein, CDR3 DNA. D genes are given only for firm matches. Expanded clones get a size class; other rows say once, few or many, or leave the size out.

.	.	TRBV6-6	TRBJ2-1	CASTSQRLNNEQFF	TGTGCCAGTACCTCCCAACGGCTAAACAATGAGCAGTTCTTC
.	.	TRBV5-4	TRBJ2-7	CASSLDGYEQYF	TGTGCCAGCAGCTTGGATGGGTACGAGCAGTACTTC
TRBD2	.	TRBV7-2	TRBJ2-5	CASSPDGGGTGAQYF	TGTGCCAGCAGCCCCGATGGCGGGGGGACCGGGGCCCAGTACTTC
TRBD1	.	TRBV19	TRBJ1-2	CASSPTPGQGSNYGYTF	TGTGCCAGTAGTCCCACGCCCGGACAGGGATCTAACTATGGCTACACCTTC
TRBD2	.	TRBV19	TRBJ2-3	CASTPSGGGADTQYF	TGTGCCAGTACCCCTAGCGGGGGGGGAGCAGATACGCAGTATTTT
TRBD2	.	TRBV14	TRBJ2-7	CASSLSGGWKQYF	TGTGCCAGCAGCCTTAGCGGGGGGTGGAAGCAGTACTTC
.	.	TRBV28	TRBJ2-7	CATLSNHEQYF	TGTGCCACCCTGTCAAATCACGAGCAGTACTTC
TRBD2	.	TRBV4-2	TRBJ2-2	CASSQASGGPVGELFF	TGTGCCAGCAGCCAAGCTAGCGGGGGGCCGGTCGGGGAGCTGTTTTTT
TRBD2	.	TRBV5-8	TRBJ2-1	CASSENLLAGLTYNEQFF	TGTGCCAGCAGCGAGAACCTTCTAGCGGGGCTAACCTACAATGAGCAGTTCTTC
.	.	TRBV5-6	TRBJ1-2	CASSPGLGASDGYTF	TGTGCCAGCAGCCCGGGTCTGGGGGCATCGGATGGCTACACCTTC
.	.	TRBV28	TRBJ2-3	CASSSPDRLVWVSTDTQYF	TGTGCCAGCAGTTCCCCCGATAGACTCGTCTGGGTTAGCACAGATACGCAGTATTTT
TRBD2	.	TRBV11-2	TRBJ2-3	CASSLVSSGGNTDTQYF	TGTGCCAGCAGCTTAGTTTCTAGCGGGGGAAACACAGATACGCAGTATTTT
.	few	TRBV28	TRBJ1-2	CASSLTGRGYTF	TGTGCCAGCAGCCTGACAGGTCGCGGCTACACCTTC
TRBD1	.	TRBV27	TRBJ2-1	CASSPQGAPSDEQFF	TGTGCCAGCAGTCCCCAGGGGGCCCCGTCCGATGAGCAGTTCTTC
.	once	TRBV6-1	TRBJ1-2	CASTIGPNYGYTF	TGTGCCAGTACGATAGGGCCTAACTATGGCTACACCTTC
.	.	TRBV6-1	TRBJ2-7	CASSPRNPEQYF	TGTGCCAGCAGTCCGCGGAACCCCGAGCAGTACTTC
.	.	TRBV19	TRBJ1-6	CASNNREAPLHF	TGTGCCAGTAATAACAGGGAGGCACCCCTCCACTTT
.	.	TRBV7-2	TRBJ2-1	CASSPLAGYNEQFF	TGTGCCAGCAGCCCGCTCGCGGGGTACAATGAGCAGTTCTTC
.	.	TRBV7-2	TRBJ1-3	CASSLAQDPLPNYSGNTIYF	TGTGCCAGCAGCTTAGCGCAGGATCCTTTACCCAATTACTCTGGAAACACCATATATTTT
.	once	TRBV6-5	TRBJ2-7	CASNPWGGASYEQYF	TGTGCCAGCAACCCTTGGGGGGGGGCGTCGTACGAGCAGTACTTC
.	.	TRBV5-1	TRBJ2-3	CASSLVPLDTDTQYF	TGCGCCAGCAGCTTGGTGCCCTTAGACACAGATACGCAGTATTTT
.	.	TRBV5-4	TRBJ2-3	CASSLDGTSTDTQYF	TGTGCCAGCAGCTTGGACGGTACCAGCACAGATACGCAGTATTTT
.	.	TRBV7-3	TRBJ1-1	CASGEPNTEAFF	TGTGCCAGCGGGGAGCCCAACACTGAAGCTTTCTTT
.	.	TRBV15	TRBJ2-7	CATSRGSYEQYF	TGTGCCACCAGCAGAGGGTCGTACGAGCAGTACTTC
.	.	TRBV10-3	TRBJ1-3	CATLSLSASGNTIYF	TGTGCCACCCTCTCCCTAAGTGCCTCTGGAAACACCATATATTTT
TRBD2	.	TRBV9	TRBJ2-3	CASSVAWRGSTDTQYF	TGTGCCAGCAGCGTAGCCTGGCGGGGGAGTACAGATACGCAGTATTTT
TRBD1	.	TRBV6-1	TRBJ1-2	CASDRGVNYGYTF	TGTGCCAGTGACAGGGGGGTTAACTATGGCTACACCTTC
TRBD2	.	TRBV6-1	TRBJ2-7	CASSEWAGGIYEQYF	TGTGCCAGCAGTGAATGGGCGGGGGGCATCTACGAGCAGTACTTC
TRBD1	.	TRBV7-6	TRBJ1-5	CASSPGTQGIQPQHF	TGTGCCAGCAGCCCCGGAACACAGGGGATTCAGCCCCAGCATTTT
.	once	TRBV9	TRBJ2-3	CASSPRPRADTQYF	TGTGCCAGCAGCCCCCGACCCCGAGCAGATACGCAGTATTTT
.	once	TRBV15	TRBJ2-7	CATSRDRSLRSEQYF	TGTGCCACCAGCAGAGATCGTTCGTTACGTAGCGAGCAGTACTTC
TRBD1	.	TRBV11-2	TRBJ1-6	CASSSLSGTAGAPLHF	TGTGCCAGCAGCTCACTCTCCGGGACAGCAGGCGCACCCCTCCACTTT
TRBD2	once	TRBV25-1	TRBJ2-7	CASSDSGTIYEQYF	TGTGCCAGCAGTGACAGCGGGACCATATACGAGCAGTACTTC